What follows are 8 T cell receptor beta chains derived from one specimen sequenced in a study of blood T cell repertoires in COVID-19. Here immunoSEQ multiplex PCR was the method, and the copy in TCRdb shows in-frame clones only, minus some. The data hold about 160,000 clones, with 80% observed a single time. The material sequenced was PBMCs or T cells enriched from blood (not recorded which). The receptors derive from a woman aged 55-75 years who had recovered from COVID-19.

This CDR3 is CASSPRTGGTDTQYF. As DNA, the CDR3 is TGTGCCAGCTCACCACGGACAGGCGGCACAGATACGCAGTATTTT. The rearrangement uses TRBV18 and TRBJ2-3; 7 bases agree with TRBD1. The CDR3 spans 15 residues. CDR1 is KGHSH and CDR2 is LQKENI in the germline V gene. V trimming: 1 base; J trimming: 1 base; junction bases outside the gene matches: 2.

As to this clone: An end of the junction does not agree with germline; a read error may underlie this. The chain employs TRBV7-3 and TRBJ2-3; weak D call: TRBD2 (6 bases). Germline V lookup: CDR1 SGHTA, CDR2 FQGTGA. CDR3 size: 15 residues. CDR3 protein: CASSLTGLSTDTQYF. CDR3 nucleotides: TGTGCCAGCAGTTTAACGGGACTCAGCACAGATACGCAGTATTTT.

There are a few counts of this clone. V usage is TRBV18 and J usage is TRBJ2-3; the match to TRBD1 covers 9 bases. Germline V CDR1 and CDR2: KGHSH, LQKENI. This CDR3 has 15 residues. Losses at the gene ends were 4 bases for V and 2 bases for J; bases not matched to a gene: 4. This chain's CDR3 is CASSQGTGFTDTQYF. In DNA form, the CDR3 reads TGTGCCAGCTCACAGGGGACAGGGTTCACAGATACGCAGTATTTT.

The rearrangement joins TRBV27 to TRBJ2-7, with D tentatively TRBD1 (6 bases). The CDR3 covers 13 residues. Trimming stripped 5 bases from V and 4 bases from J, with 12 bases between. CDR1 is MNHEY and CDR2 is SMNVEV in the germline V gene (reference sequence). The CDR3 DNA is TGTGCCAGCAGTACTTTCCAGGGGTACGAGCAGTACTTC. Translation: CASSTFQGYEQYF.

This clone was recorded many times. This CDR3 is also generated by other DNA sequences in the sample. The CDR3 region is CASSRDRNQPQHF. In DNA, the CDR3 is TGTGCCAGCTCACGAGACAGAAATCAGCCCCAGCATTTT. The V call is TRBV18, the J call TRBJ1-5; D possibly corresponds to TRBD1 (5 bases). The CDR3 has 13 residues. Germline-derived CDR1 and CDR2 are KGHSH and LQKENI. V gave up 4 bases and J gave up 4 bases, with 8 bases separating them. The full variable domain, completed using reference TRBV18 and TRBJ1-5, is NAGVMQNPRHLVRRRGQEARLRCSPMKGHSHVYWYRQLPEEGLKFMVYLQKENIIDESGMPKERFSAEFPKEGPSILRIQQVVRGDSAAYFCASSRDRNQPQHFGDGTRLSIL.

This clone has only a few counts. The rearrangement links TRBV27 to TRBJ2-5; 8 nucleotides line up with TRBD1. The CDR3 loop spans 17 amino acids. With V trimmed by 2 bases and J by 5 bases, 13 bases remained unmatched. Germline V gives CDR1 MNHEY, CDR2 SMNVEV (reference sequence). CDR3 nucleotide sequence: TGTGCCAGCAGTTTAGGTGATGTGGGGACAGGAGTCGAGACCCAGTACTTC. It translates to CASSLGDVGTGVETQYF.

This chain connects TRBV4-1 to TRBJ2-7; TRBD2 matches 7 bases. The ends lost 3 bases at V and 7 bases at J; junction bases unmatched: 9. This CDR3 is built from 14 residues. Germline CDR1 and CDR2: MGHRA and YSYEKL. The CDR3 spells CASSHPRGLGEQYF. CDR3 nucleotide sequence: TGCGCCAGCAGCCACCCGCGGGGGTTGGGGGAGCAGTACTTC.

The count of this clone is one. The chain joins TRBV30 to TRBJ1-5; no clear D. CDR3 length: 15 residues. The germline V gene has CDR1 GTSNPN and CDR2 SVGIG (reference sequence). V was trimmed by 5 bases and J by 0 bases, leaving 14 bases between them. CDR3 sequence reads: CAWGSWENSNQPQHF. CDR3 nucleotides: TGTGCCTGGGGGTCTTGGGAGAATAGCAATCAGCCCCAGCATTTT.